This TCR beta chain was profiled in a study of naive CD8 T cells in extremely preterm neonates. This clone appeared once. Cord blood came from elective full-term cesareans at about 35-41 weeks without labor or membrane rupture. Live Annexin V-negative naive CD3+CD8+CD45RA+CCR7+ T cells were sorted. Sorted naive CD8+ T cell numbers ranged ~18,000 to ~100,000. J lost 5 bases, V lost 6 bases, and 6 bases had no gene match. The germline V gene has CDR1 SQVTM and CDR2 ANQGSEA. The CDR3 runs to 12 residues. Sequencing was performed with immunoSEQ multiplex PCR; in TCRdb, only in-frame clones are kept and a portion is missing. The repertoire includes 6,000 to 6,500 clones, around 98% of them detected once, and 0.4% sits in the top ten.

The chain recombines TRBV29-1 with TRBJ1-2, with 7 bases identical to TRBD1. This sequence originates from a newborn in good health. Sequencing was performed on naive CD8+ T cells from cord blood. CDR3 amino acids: CSVTGQSYGYTF. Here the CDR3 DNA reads TGCAGCGTCACGGGACAGTCTTATGGCTACACCTTC.